The text below deals with one T cell receptor (beta chain). Its antigen is as yet unknown. This entry belongs to a study of T cell responses to AZD1222 COVID-19 vaccine. Second doses at about 4 or about 12 weeks were pooled. Trimming cost V 6 bases and J 3 bases, with 21 bases left between them. Germline V gene sequence: CDR1 MGHDK, CDR2 SYGVNS. The CDR3 has 18 amino acids. Study findings and constraints: Spike was spanned by vaccine-associated CD4 TCRs, with dominance at 160-218 and 743-854. The peak T cell response came first, and repertoires were sampled only after it. Recipients of two AZD1222 doses showed rising Spike-specific TCR breadth and depth.

Assay: immunoSEQ multiplex PCR; the TCRdb copy retains only in-frame clones and omits some. In the table there are about 56,000 clones, 80% to 90% of which are singletons. The source was peripheral blood, collected 28 days after the second AZD1222 dose. The chain combines TRBV25-1 with TRBJ2-6; D remains ambiguous. The source of this sequence is an adult who received the AZD1222 COVID-19 vaccine. CDR3 coding DNA: TGTGCCAGCAGGGCACCGGGCCCCGGATCCTTTGGGGCCAACGTCCTGACTTTC. It yields the protein CASRAPGPGSFGANVLTF.